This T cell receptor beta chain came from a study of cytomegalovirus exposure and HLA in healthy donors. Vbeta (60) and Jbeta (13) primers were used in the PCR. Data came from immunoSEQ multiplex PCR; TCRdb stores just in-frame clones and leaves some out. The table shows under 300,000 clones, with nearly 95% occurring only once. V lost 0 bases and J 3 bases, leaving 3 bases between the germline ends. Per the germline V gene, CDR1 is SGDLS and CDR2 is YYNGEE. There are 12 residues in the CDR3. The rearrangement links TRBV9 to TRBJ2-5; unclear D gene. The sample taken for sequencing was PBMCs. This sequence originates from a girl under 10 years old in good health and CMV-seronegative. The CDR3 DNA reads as TGTGCCAGCAGCGTAGGAGAAGAGACCCAGTACTTC. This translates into CASSVGEETQYF.